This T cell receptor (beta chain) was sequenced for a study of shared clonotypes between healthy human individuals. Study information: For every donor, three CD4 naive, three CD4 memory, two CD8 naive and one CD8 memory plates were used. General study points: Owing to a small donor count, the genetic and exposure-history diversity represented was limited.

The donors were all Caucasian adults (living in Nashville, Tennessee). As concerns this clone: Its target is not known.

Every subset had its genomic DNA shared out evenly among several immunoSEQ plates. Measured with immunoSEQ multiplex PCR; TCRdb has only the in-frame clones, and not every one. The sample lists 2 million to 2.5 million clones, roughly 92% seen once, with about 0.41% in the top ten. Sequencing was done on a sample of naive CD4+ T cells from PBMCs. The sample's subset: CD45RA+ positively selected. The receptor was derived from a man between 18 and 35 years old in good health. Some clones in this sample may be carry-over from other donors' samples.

In nucleotides, the CDR3 is TGTGCCAGCAGTTTAATCTCTGAAGCTTTCTTT. Residues: CASSLISEAFF. The V and J genes are TRBV28 and TRBJ1-1; D is unclear. The CDR3 spans 11 residues. Germline V gives CDR1 MDHEN, CDR2 SYDVKM. V dropped 2 bases and J dropped 6 bases, with 4 bases sitting between them.